The sequence of this T cell receptor beta chain was determined in a study of T cell repertoires in cytomegalovirus infection. About the study: Researchers turned to recently identified HLA-C-restricted CMV epitopes as well as well-studied HLA-B-restricted ones.

Each CDR3 protein gets one entry after TCRdb re-called the reads with MiXCR. Among hundreds of thousands of distinct CDR3 sequences listed, roughly 33% were seen once. Findings and caveats of the study: Using cumulative public TCR beta family frequency, the authors identified those who carried CMV together with the relevant HLA. Clonotypes of TCR beta that were HLA-C-restricted and CMV-specific dominated the ex vivo response.

As for this clonotype: No antigen is known for it.

This CDR3 has 12 amino acids. V was pared by 5 bases and J by 3 bases, with 3 bases of the junction left unmatched. In germline, CDR1 is DFQATT, CDR2 SNEGSKA (reference sequence). The sequencing here drew on cultured PBMCs, taken from culture after CMV antigen stimulation. The chain has TRBV20-1 and TRBJ2-7, with 8 bases fitting TRBD2. The TCR sequence derives from a human donor in good health (CMV status not recorded). Some clones in this sample may be carry-over from other donors' samples. The CDR3 sequence: CSAEREIYEQYF. CDR3 nucleotide sequence: TGCAGTGCTGAGCGGGAGATCTACGAGCAGTACTTC.